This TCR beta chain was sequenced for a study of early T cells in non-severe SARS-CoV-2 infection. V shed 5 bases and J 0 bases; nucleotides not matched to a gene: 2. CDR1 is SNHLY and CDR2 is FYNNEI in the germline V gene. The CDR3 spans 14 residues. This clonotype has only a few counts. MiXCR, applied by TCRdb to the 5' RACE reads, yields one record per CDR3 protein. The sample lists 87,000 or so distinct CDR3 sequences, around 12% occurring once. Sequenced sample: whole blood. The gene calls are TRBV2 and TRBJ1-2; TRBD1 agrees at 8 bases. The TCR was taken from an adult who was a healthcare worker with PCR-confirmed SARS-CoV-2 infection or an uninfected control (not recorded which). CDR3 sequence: CASSLGQANYGYTF. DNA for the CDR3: TGTGCCAGCAGTTTGGGACAGGCTAACTATGGCTACACCTTC.